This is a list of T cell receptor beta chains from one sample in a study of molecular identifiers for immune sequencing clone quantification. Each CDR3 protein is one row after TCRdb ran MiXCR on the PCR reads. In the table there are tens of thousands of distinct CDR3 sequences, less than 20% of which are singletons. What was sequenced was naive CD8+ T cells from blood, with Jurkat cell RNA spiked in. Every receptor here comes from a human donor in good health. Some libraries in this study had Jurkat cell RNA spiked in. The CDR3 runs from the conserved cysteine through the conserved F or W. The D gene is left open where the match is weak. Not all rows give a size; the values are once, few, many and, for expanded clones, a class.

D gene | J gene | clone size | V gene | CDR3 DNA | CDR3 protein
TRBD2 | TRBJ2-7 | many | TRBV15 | TGTGCCACCAGCAGACCAAGCGGGGGGAGCTCCTACGAGCAGTACTTC | CATSRPSGGSSYEQYF
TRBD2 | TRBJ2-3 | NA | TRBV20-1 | TGCAGTGCTAGAGGCGGGAGCGGGAGACGTACAGATACGCAGTATTTT | CSARGGSGRRTDTQYF
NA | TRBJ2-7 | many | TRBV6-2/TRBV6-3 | TGTGCCAGCAACACAGGGTATCCCGAGCAGTACTTC | CASNTGYPEQYF
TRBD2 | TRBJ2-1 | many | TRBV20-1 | TGCAGTGCTACCACTAGCGGTCAGCAGTTCTTC | CSATTSGQQFF
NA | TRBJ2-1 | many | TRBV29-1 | TGCAGCGTTGAGTCCCTACGAGTACAGGACTACAATGAGCAGTTCTTC | CSVESLRVQDYNEQFF
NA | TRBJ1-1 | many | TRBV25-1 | TGTGCCAGCAGTGAACCCGGGACCAGGGCTTTCTTT | CASSEPGTRAFF
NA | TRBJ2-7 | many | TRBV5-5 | TGTGCCAGCAGCCGATCTCAGGGACTCCTCCTCTACGAGCAGTACTTC | CASSRSQGLLLYEQYF
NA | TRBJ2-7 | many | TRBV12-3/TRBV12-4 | TGTGCCAGCAGTTTAAGGTCAGCCTACGAGCAGTACTTC | CASSLRSAYEQYF
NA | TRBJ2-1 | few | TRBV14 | TGTGCCAGCAGCCAAGATCTTAGCTCCTACAATGAGCAGTTCTTC | CASSQDLSSYNEQFF
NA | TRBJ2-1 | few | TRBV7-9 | TGTGCCAGCTCCAACGGGGAAAACTATGAGCAGTTCTTC | CASSNGENYEQFF
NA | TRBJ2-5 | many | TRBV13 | TGTGCCAGCAGTGGACCCGAAGAGACCCAGTACTTC | CASSGPEETQYF
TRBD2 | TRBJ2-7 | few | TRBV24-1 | TGTGCCACCAGTGATCCCGGGACTAGCGGGGGACGCGGCTACGAGCAGTACTTC | CATSDPGTSGGRGYEQYF
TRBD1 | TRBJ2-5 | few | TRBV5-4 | TGTGCCAGCAGCTTGACCGGGACAGGGTACGAGACCCAGTACTTC | CASSLTGTGYETQYF
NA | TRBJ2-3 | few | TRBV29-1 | TGCAGCGTTGAGATTCTAGGGAGGGGGGCAGATACGCAGTATTTT | CSVEILGRGADTQYF
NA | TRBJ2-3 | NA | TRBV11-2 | TGTGCCAGCAGCTTAGGATGGGGGAGCGCAGATACGCAGTATTTT | CASSLGWGSADTQYF
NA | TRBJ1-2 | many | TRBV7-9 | TGTGCCAGCATACAGGATATTAACTATGGCTACACCTTC | CASIQDINYGYTF
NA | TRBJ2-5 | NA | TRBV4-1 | TGCGCCAGCAGCCTAAAGGCAGGGGAATGGGGGACCCAGTACTTC | CASSLKAGEWGTQYF